This TCR beta chain stems from a study of cytomegalovirus exposure and HLA in healthy donors. General study results and limits: Most TCR sequences were rare, but some public TCRs occurred in many donors. Later analysis associated a missense DCLRE1C variant with TCR beta V- and J-gene trimming.

This clone has just one count. Its antigen is not known. A multiplex PCR was run with 60 Vbeta primers and 13 Jbeta primers. Sequenced by immunoSEQ multiplex PCR; TCRdb stores in-frame clones only, minus some. The sample includes about 130,000 clones, roughly four fifths of them seen just once. This clonotype was obtained from a male donor in good health and CMV-seropositive. The sample was PBMCs.

CDR3: CASNPGLLVIWDTTSEDTQYF. The CDR3 bases are TGTGCCAGCAATCCGGGCCTCTTAGTTATTTGGGACACGACCTCGGAGGATACGCAGTATTTT. The chain couples TRBV28 to TRBJ2-3; perhaps TRBD1 as D (6 bases). The V gene lost 7 bases and the J gene lost 6 bases, with 38 bases spanning the gap. CDR1 MDHEN and CDR2 SYDVKM come from the germline V gene. The CDR3 length is 21 residues.